This T cell receptor (beta chain) was recovered during a study of beta chain features in type 1 diabetes. Expressed TCRB transcripts were sequenced after all isolated RNA was converted to cDNA. Measured with immunoSEQ multiplex PCR; TCRdb has only the in-frame clones, and not every one. The sample includes roughly 150,000 clones, around 10% of them seen just once. Sorted populations were all over 95% pure. The sample was central memory CD4+ T cells from blood. The receptor's source is a man younger than 35 in good health.

CDR3 nucleotides: TGTGCCAGCAGCTCTAGGGGAGGTGAGCAGTTCTTC. Protein product: CASSSRGGEQFF. The rearrangement links TRBV7-3 to TRBJ2-1; TRBD2 might be the D (6 bases). The CDR3 spans 12 residues. In germline, CDR1 is SGHTA, CDR2 FQGTGA. Trimming left V 4 bases short and J 9 bases short, with 10 bases between.